This T cell receptor (beta chain) was sequenced during a study of T cells in Graves' hyperthyroidism and ophthalmopathy. Amplification targeted TCR beta CDR3 regions from RNA transcripts. The primer set for the first-round RT-PCR of the TCR CDR3 was HTBI. TCRdb itself ran the multiplex PCR reads through MiXCR, one entry per CDR3 protein. The sample includes around 760,000 distinct CDR3 sequences, roughly 32% of them seen just once. Many counts were recorded for this clonotype. A read error may produce the germline difference seen at one junction end. CDR3 length: 16 residues. Germline V gene data show CDR1 as ENHRY and CDR2 as SYGVKD. Fresh 10 ml peripheral blood yielded PBMCs.

The TCR comes from a woman between 40 and 55 years old with Graves' hyperthyroidism. The sample taken for sequencing was blood. This chain uses TRBV10-3 with TRBJ2-5; 9 nucleotides align to TRBD1. DNA for the CDR3: TGTACCATCAGCACTATCCCCGGGACAGGGACGGAGACCCAGTACTTC. Amino acid sequence: CTISTIPGTGTETQYF.